What follows is one TCR beta chain and its context. Its antigen is not yet known. The data belong to a study of cytomegalovirus exposure and HLA in healthy donors (dated by TCRdb to 2015 to 2018). A note on the overall study: According to an earlier analysis of a few hundred of the donors, roughly 180 million T cells yielded 100 million or so unique TCR beta sequences and approximately 300 Gb of sequence data. An early release covering roughly 580 HLA-typed donors comprised approximately 300 gigabases of sequencing data and approximately 80 million unique TCR sequences. Of the roughly 400 genotyped donors, over 70% fell in the genetic ancestry cluster associated with self-reported Caucasian donors. The study aimed to test whether cataloging public T cell receptors could reveal signatures of past pathogen exposure. The study profiled the T cell repertoires of 500 to 800 subjects by immunosequencing and related them to cytomegalovirus serostatus. A separate validation cohort of over a hundred different subjects was used in addition to the approximately 700-subject first cohort. The study combined high-throughput TCR immunosequencing, statistical association of individual TCRs with disease status, and machine learning to predict cytomegalovirus infection status. In a later analysis, previously published TCR beta repertoires from 670 or so donors were re-analyzed and high-resolution HLA genotyping was added so that TCR occurrence patterns could be studied. Rather than using new phenotypic data, the later analysis identified candidate immune exposures from TCR beta sequences and from how often those sequences occurred across donors. In an earlier analysis of roughly 540 of the donors, high-throughput TCR beta sequencing was used to judge whether each TCR beta V gene segment behaved as functional or pseudogenic. Donor age, sex, ethnicity and CMV serostatus were collected together with the repertoire data. In a later genetic analysis, genome-wide SNP genotypes for about three fifths of the roughly 670 donors were used, and that subset was treated as a discovery cohort. Every discovery cohort repertoire had been produced on one sequencing platform. HLA typing included class I and class II loci at four-digit resolution. The number of donors typed differed by locus, with roughly 620-640 for A, B, C, DRB1 and DQB1, approximately 500 for DQA1, approximately 570 for DPA1, and around 430 for DPB1. Roughly five DR-DQ haplotypes were treated as single units for association and clustering because of strong linkage in the cohort. Among about 410 genotyped donors of the cohort, an average of approximately 200,000 unique TCR beta nucleotide sequences was sequenced per donor, of which about 19% were non-productive. Points the paper makes about the study in general: According to the authors, the approach could potentially be generalized to other disease states and immunological phenotypes. Correlated functional status among segregating V segments might be attributable to linkage disequilibrium, but an unknown experimental factor could not be ruled out. Sequencing depth was assumed to be roughly uniform across donors in the presence/absence analyses, though that assumption may not hold. The study gave a list of 150 to 200 TCR beta chains associated with cytomegalovirus. A later genetic analysis associated a missense DCLRE1C variant with V-gene and J-gene trimming of TCR beta chains, and an independent cohort replicated the association. Most TCR sequences were observed very rarely across donors, whereas some public TCRs were present in many individuals. In a later analysis, about 16,000 TCR beta sequences were associated with specific HLA alleles at a false discovery rate of 0.05. A later genetic analysis reported fewer N-insertions in productive TCRs among donors in an Asian-associated ancestry cluster than the roughly 650-donor mean. The only immune exposure information available for the cohort was CMV serostatus. The classifier was reported to diagnose cytomegalovirus status with high specificity and sensitivity in both the original and validation cohorts. When HLA alleles, especially DR and DQ, strongly co-occurred, TCR associations were difficult to assign to individual alleles. Several of the top co-occurrence clusters appeared to be linked to parvovirus B19, influenza, CMV and Epstein-Barr virus, according to a later analysis. According to a later analysis, most CMV-associated TCR beta chains appeared to be HLA-restricted, and the HLA associations seemed to be driven largely by CMV exposure. A later analysis found that HLA-associated TCR beta chains were more clonally expanded and had lower generation probabilities than equally common non-associated chains. A further reported finding was that TCR beta sequences accurately predicted the HLA-A and HLA-B alleles for most subjects in the first cohort. A cluster of highly shared sequence variants was judged likely to be a technical artifact of the sequencing pipeline. An earlier analysis of 587 of the donors showed that most TCR beta V segments appeared in productive rearrangements either about 87% or about 30% of the time, which broadly matched IMGT annotations. In vitro tests confirmed that a few of the cytomegalovirus-associated TCR beta chains recognize cytomegalovirus antigens. In a later analysis, the rate of TCR association differed among HLA loci, with DRB1 alleles having the most associated TCRs and HLA-C alleles having the fewest. Because HLA typing was unavailable for some donors at each locus, only the typed subset was used in association tests. The earlier analysis of about 600 of the donors excluded some 16 rarely observed V segments, including chromosome 9 orphons, because counts were too low. Some IMGT-functional V segments, including TRBV6-2 and TRBV6-3, could not be distinguished by the 87-base-pair reads and were therefore excluded. In this cohort, only TCR beta chains were sequenced, and detectable features were limited by the absence of alpha or paired-chain data.

Library method: the immunoSEQ multiplex PCR assay. The multiplex PCR relied on a mix of 60 forward primers for TCR Vbeta segments and 13 reverse primers for TCR Jbeta segments. Amplification of the CDR3 region of rearranged TCR beta genes was performed with a multiplex PCR assay on genomic DNA. The Illumina HiSeq System was used to sequence the amplified TCR beta libraries as 87-base-pair reads. The paper's processing steps were these. Across the 600 to 700 repertoires, a later analysis counted tens of millions of unique TCR beta chains, some 11 million of which were shared by at least two donors. Raw reads were error-corrected and collapsed into unique sequences with a nearest-neighbor algorithm that merged closely related sequences to remove PCR and sequencing errors. Alignment of CDR3 sequences to IMGT reference sequences was used to assign V, D and J gene segments. For a sequence to be retained, a match of at least six nucleotides was required to both a V gene segment and a J gene segment. Rearrangements were classified as productive when the CDR3 lacked stop codons and remained in frame with V and J, and all other rearrangements were classified as non-productive. CDR3 was defined according to IMGT convention as the region running from the second conserved V-encoded cysteine to the conserved J-encoded phenylalanine. The earlier analysis of approximately 500 of the donors excluded sequences that lacked an unambiguous match to a single V gene segment. In an earlier analysis of approximately 590 of the donors, V segments were called functional above 56.7% productive rearrangements and were called segregating when the between-donor standard deviation exceeded 5%. To diagnose cytomegalovirus status from the catalog of TCR beta chain sequences, a statistical classification framework was built. V and J gene assignment, in a later analysis, came from comparing TCR nucleotide sequences with IMGT/GENE-DB human TR gene sequences. A later analysis assigned CDR3 sequences and most-parsimonious VDJ recombination scenarios with the TCRdist pipeline. In a later analysis, each TCR beta chain was defined by its CDR3 amino acid sequence together with its V-gene family, and reads without a unique V-gene family were excluded. To address suspected cross-contamination and a sequencing artifact, a later analysis removed 592 highly shared, low-generation-probability nucleotide sequences. In a later analysis, a clonal expansion index for each public chain was calculated from normalized within-repertoire ranks of inferred template counts. In a later analysis, generation probabilities were computed using a VDJ recombination model fitted to out-of-frame rearrangements, and the results were checked against IGoR. A later analysis scored TCR-TCR, TCR-HLA and TCR-CMV co-occurrence with hypergeometric tests, applying a repertoire-size bias correction to TCR pairs. In a later analysis, false discovery rates were estimated by permuting HLA or CMV assignments 20 times. In a later analysis, co-occurring TCRs were grouped using DBSCAN, with TCRdist sequence similarity added in when clustering inside HLA-allele-positive subsets. Repertoires with fewer than 30,000 or more than 120,000 public chains, plus five repertoires with anomalous nucleotide sharing, were excluded from co-occurrence clustering. Drawn from immuneACCESS, this table holds only the in-frame rearrangements with V and J called that TCRdb kept. Clones are partly lost; checked studies trace under half to an unresolved V gene and leave the rest unexplained. V and J calls plus clone size are reproduced from that table; the DNA served to infer D and trimming. The table for this sample lists 150,000 to 200,000 clones. 2.1% of the sample belongs to the ten largest clones.

The CDR3 has 15 amino acids, counting the end cysteine and phenylalanine. Just the 45-base CDR3 DNA is kept, in frame starting at base 1. V and J lose 3 bases and 5 bases, and a span of 14 bases separates them. Based on the germline V gene (reference sequence), the CDR1 and CDR2 sequences are LNHDA and SQIVND. The cohort was made up of 666 healthy bone marrow donors. Cohort members were all nominally healthy when sampled, although unrecorded immune exposures were likely present. The donor tested CMV seronegative and was one of the 352 seronegative cohort members. A peripheral blood sample was provided by each donor, and peripheral blood mononuclear cells were used for TCR beta sequencing. The Qiagen DNeasy Blood Extraction Kit was used to extract genomic DNA from the blood cell samples.

Here the chain combines TRBV19 and TRBJ1-5, and perhaps TRBD1 as D gene, on 5 matching bases. The source material was PBMCs. The TCR was taken from a man aged 30 to 45 in good health and CMV-seronegative. CDR3 reads: CASSMGQRYDQPQHF. Read as DNA, the sequence is TGTGCCAGTAGTATGGGGCAACGGTACGATCAGCCCCAGCATTTT.